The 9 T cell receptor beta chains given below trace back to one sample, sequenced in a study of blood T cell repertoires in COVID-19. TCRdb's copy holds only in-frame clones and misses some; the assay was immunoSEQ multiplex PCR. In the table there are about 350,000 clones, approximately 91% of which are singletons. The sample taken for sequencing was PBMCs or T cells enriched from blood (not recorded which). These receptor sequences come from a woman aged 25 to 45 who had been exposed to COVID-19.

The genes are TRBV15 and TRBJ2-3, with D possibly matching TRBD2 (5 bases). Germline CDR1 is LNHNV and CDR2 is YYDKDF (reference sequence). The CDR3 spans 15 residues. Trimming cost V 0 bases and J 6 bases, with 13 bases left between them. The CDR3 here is CATSRDRGLQDTQYF. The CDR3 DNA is TGTGCCACCAGCAGAGATCGAGGACTGCAGGATACGCAGTATTTT.

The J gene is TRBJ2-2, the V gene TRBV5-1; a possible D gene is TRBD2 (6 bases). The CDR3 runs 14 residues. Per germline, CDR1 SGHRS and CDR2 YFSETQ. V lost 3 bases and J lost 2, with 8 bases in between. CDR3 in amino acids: CASSSGTNTGELFF. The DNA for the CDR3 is TGCGCCAGCAGCTCCGGGACTAACACCGGGGAGCTGTTTTTT.

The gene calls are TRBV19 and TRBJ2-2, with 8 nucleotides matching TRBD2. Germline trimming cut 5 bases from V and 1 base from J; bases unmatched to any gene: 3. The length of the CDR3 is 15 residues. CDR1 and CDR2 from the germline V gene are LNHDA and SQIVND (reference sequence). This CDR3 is CASSLTSGNTGELFF. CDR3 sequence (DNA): TGTGCCAGTAGTCTTACTAGCGGGAACACCGGGGAGCTGTTTTTT.

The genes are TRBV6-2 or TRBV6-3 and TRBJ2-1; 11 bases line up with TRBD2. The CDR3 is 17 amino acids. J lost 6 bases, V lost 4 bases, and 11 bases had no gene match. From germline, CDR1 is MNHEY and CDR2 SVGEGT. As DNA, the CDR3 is TGTGCCAGCAGTTCTACGCCGGGACTAGCGGCCCTCAATGAGCAGTTCTTC. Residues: CASSSTPGLAALNEQFF.

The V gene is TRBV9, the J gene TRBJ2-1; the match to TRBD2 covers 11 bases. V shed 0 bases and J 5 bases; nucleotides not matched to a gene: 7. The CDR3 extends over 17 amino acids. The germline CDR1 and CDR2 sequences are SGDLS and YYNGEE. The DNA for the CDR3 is TGTGCCAGCAGCGTAGGGGCTAGCGGGAGGTTTAACAATGAGCAGTTCTTC. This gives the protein CASSVGASGRFNNEQFF.

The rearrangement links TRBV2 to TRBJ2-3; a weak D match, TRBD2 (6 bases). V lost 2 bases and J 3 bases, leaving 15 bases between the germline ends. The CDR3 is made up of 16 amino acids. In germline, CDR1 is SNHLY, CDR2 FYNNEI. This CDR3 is CASSERWLAKTDTQYF. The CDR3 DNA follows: TGTGCCAGCAGTGAACGTTGGCTAGCGAAAACAGATACGCAGTATTTT. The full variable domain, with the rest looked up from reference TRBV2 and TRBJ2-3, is EPEVTQTPSHQVTQMGQEVILRCVPISNHLYFYWYRQILGQKVEFLVSFYNNEISEKSEIFDDQFSVERPDGSNFTLKIRSTKLEDSAMYFCASSERWLAKTDTQYFGPGTRLTVL.

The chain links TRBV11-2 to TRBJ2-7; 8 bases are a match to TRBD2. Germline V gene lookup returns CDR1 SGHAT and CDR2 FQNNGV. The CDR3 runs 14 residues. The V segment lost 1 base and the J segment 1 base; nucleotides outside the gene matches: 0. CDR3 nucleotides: TGTGCCAGCAGCTTAGCGGGAGGGTCCTACGAGCAGTACTTC. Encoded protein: CASSLAGGSYEQYF.

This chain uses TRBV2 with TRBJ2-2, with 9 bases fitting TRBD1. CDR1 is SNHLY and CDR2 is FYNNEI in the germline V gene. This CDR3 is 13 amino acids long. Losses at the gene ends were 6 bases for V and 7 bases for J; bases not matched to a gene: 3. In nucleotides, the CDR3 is TGTGCCAGCAGGACAGGGGGGGTCGGGGAGCTGTTTTTT. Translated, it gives CASRTGGVGELFF.

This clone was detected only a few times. DNA for the CDR3: TGTGCCAGCAGCGTAGGGGACACGCGCTACACCTTC. Amino acids: CASSVGDTRYTF. The chain couples TRBV9 to TRBJ1-2; D is perhaps TRBD1 (6 bases). The CDR3 contains 12 residues. CDR1 is SGDLS and CDR2 is YYNGEE in the germline V gene. V was trimmed by 0 bases and J by 9 bases, leaving 9 bases between them.